This T cell receptor beta chain appears in the sequencing data of a study of response to subunit inactivated influenza vaccine. TCRdb re-called the RT-PCR reads through MiXCR, storing one row per CDR3 protein. The table records over 450,000 distinct CDR3 sequences, 13% of them present only once. Germline CDR1 reads MGHDK; CDR2 reads SYGVNS. V lost 3 bases and J lost 4, with 10 bases in between. The CDR3 runs to 14 residues. This clonotype occurred a few times. The antigen remains unidentified. Regarding the study as a whole: A suggestion made by the authors is that each seasonal influenza vaccination recruits few new T cells.

Source: PBMCs from blood, taken about 40 days after vaccination. V and J are TRBV25-1 and TRBJ1-5, with D possibly matching TRBD1 (6 bases). This receptor was taken from a man in his fifties who received an inactivated influenza vaccine. The CDR3 DNA is TGTGCCAGCAGTGATACAGGGAGGAATCAGCCCCAGCATTTT. It is translated as CASSDTGRNQPQHF.